The 9 T cell receptor beta chains reported below all come from one sample, sequenced in a study of T cells in Graves' hyperthyroidism and ophthalmopathy. TCR beta CDR3 region amplification was performed from RNA transcripts. The HTBI primer set drove a first-round RT-PCR of the TCR CDR3. TCRdb itself ran the multiplex PCR reads through MiXCR, one entry per CDR3 protein. The data contain approximately 500,000 distinct CDR3 sequences, under 60% of them singletons. The source material was peripheral blood or thyroid tissue (not recorded which). All receptors derive from a woman under 30 with Graves' hyperthyroidism.

This chain uses TRBV6-5 with TRBJ2-7, with 9 bases fitting TRBD1. The CDR3 is 15 residues long. Germline V CDR1 and CDR2: MNHEY, SVGAGI. V gave up 1 base and J gave up 4 bases; unmatched junction bases: 5. DNA for the CDR3: TGTGCCAGCAGTTACTACCGGGACAGGGAGTACGAGCAGTACTTC. Protein sequence: CASSYYRDREYEQYF.

On this clonotype: The junction shows a germline mismatch at one end, possibly a read error. DNA for the CDR3: TGCGCCAGCAGCCAGACGGACAGGGGAGAAGGTGAAAAACTGTTTTTT. This codes for CASSQTDRGEGEKLFF. The chain joins TRBV7-2 to TRBJ1-4, with 9 bases lining up with TRBD1. CDR1 and CDR2 (germline): SGHTA, FQGNSA. The CDR3 contains 16 residues.

This chain links TRBV5-1 with TRBJ1-5; TRBD1 might be the D (6 bases). This CDR3 is built from 15 residues. Germline V gene lookup returns CDR1 SGHRS and CDR2 YFSETQ. V lost 2 bases to trimming and J lost 4 bases, with 13 bases between them. The DNA for the CDR3 is TGCGCCAGCAGCTTTCGGACAGCAACTAATCAGCCCCAGCATTTT. Encoded protein: CASSFRTATNQPQHF.

With regard to this clonotype: A junction end diverges from the germline sequence, so it may reflect a read error. The chain couples TRBV14 to TRBJ2-2; possible D gene TRBD2, 6 bases. CDR1 is SGHDN, CDR2 FVKESK, per germline. The CDR3 sequence is 14 residues long. CDR3 DNA sequence: TGCGCCAGCAGCCAGTCTCGGGGGACCGGGGAGCTGTTTTTT. Translating it yields CASSQSRGTGELFF. Variable domain in full (rest from reference TRBV14 and TRBJ2-2): EAGVTQFPSHSVIEKGQTVTLRCDPISGHDNLYWYRRVMGKEIKFLLHFVKESKQDESGMPNNRFLAERTGGTYSTLKVQPAELEDSGVYFCASSQSRGTGELFFGEGSRLTVL.

This clonotype was recorded many times. V gene TRBV20-1 combines with J gene TRBJ1-5, with no clear D. From germline, CDR1 is DFQATT and CDR2 SNEGSKA (reference sequence). Trimming took off 0 bases at V and 4 bases at J, with 10 bases between the two ends. The CDR3 sequence is 14 residues long. The CDR3 loop is CSARDYSRNQPQHF. The CDR3 DNA reads TGCAGTGCTAGAGATTACAGCCGAAATCAGCCCCAGCATTTT.

For this clonotype: This is likely a read error, given that the CDR3 carries no conserved phenylalanine or tryptophan at its end. The V gene is TRBV12-3 or TRBV12-4, the J gene TRBJ2-7, with 7 bases lining up with TRBD1. This CDR3 spans 15 amino acids. The ends lost 2 bases at V and 0 bases at J; junction bases unmatched: 4. CDR3 nucleotide sequence: TGTGCCAGCAGTTTAAAGGGGGCGGACTCCTACGAGCAGTACCTC. This codes for CASSLKGADSYEQYL.

This clonotype occurred many times. This chain links TRBV12-3 or TRBV12-4 with TRBJ1-5, with 7 bases matching TRBD1. The CDR3 spans 16 residues. The V and J ends lost 5 bases and 1 base, in that order; junction bases with no gene match: 8. The CDR3 nucleotides are TGTGCCAGCAGTCTACGACAGGGTGGGAGCAATCAGCCCCAGCATTTT. Protein: CASSLRQGGSNQPQHF.

The rearrangement joins TRBV20-1 to TRBJ2-1; a possible D gene is TRBD2 (6 bases). The CDR3 contains 15 residues. The V gene's germline CDR1 is DFQATT and CDR2 SNEGSKA (reference sequence). Trimming shortened V by 6 bases and J by 7 bases, and 22 bases separated the two germline ends. The CDR3, as DNA: TGCAGTGCACCGCGCGGGCGGGGCCATAGGAATGAGCAGTTCTTC. It yields the protein CSAPRGRGHRNEQFF.

This clonotype was observed many times. The gene calls are TRBV12-3 or TRBV12-4 and TRBJ2-2; the match to TRBD1 covers 9 bases. The CDR3 has 15 residues. The J segment lost 3 bases and the V segment lost 1 base, leaving 0 bases of the junction unmatched. CDR3 nucleotides: TGTGCCAGCAGTTTAGGGACAGGGGACACCGGGGAGCTGTTTTTT. Protein: CASSLGTGDTGELFF.